The T cell receptor beta chain described here comes from a study of vaccination effects on CD4 cells after COVID-19. Germline-derived CDR1 and CDR2 are ENHRY and SYGVKD. The CDR3 sequence is 14 residues long. V lost 5 bases, J lost 1 base, and 10 bases lay in between. Regarding this clone: Its specificity is unknown.

ViraFEST expansion of antigen-specific CD4+ T cells with viral peptide pools preceded sequencing. Culturing for around ten days preceded CD4+ T cell isolation. Vaccine administered to participants consisted of two doses of either BNT162b2 or mRNA-1273. On days 3 and 7, fresh IL-2 medium replaced half the medium. Using immunoSEQ multiplex PCR, the repertoire was profiled, and TCRdb retains in-frame clones only, with some absent. The repertoire holds over 50,000 clones, with about three quarters as singletons. The V gene is TRBV10-3, the J gene TRBJ2-3; no reliable D call. This receptor was taken from a human donor who received a COVID-19 vaccine. The source was CD4+ T cells from PBMCs cultured with HCoV-229E spike peptides, collected after COVID-19 vaccination. The CDR3 nucleotides are TGTGCCATCAGTATTAACTCAGGCACAGATACGCAGTATTTT. Translation: CAISINSGTDTQYF.